Sequencing of this TCR beta chain was carried out in a study of vaccination and CD4 T cells after COVID-19. Study summary: There were two doses of either BNT162b2 or mRNA-1273 vaccine given to participants. Each post-COVID sample was drawn after diagnosis, and the median interval was approximately 100 days (range 35 to 161).

This CDR3 has 16 residues. Trimming cost V 1 base and J 4 bases, with 14 bases left between them. Germline values: CDR1 SGHTA, CDR2 FQGNSA. Treatment described: approximately 9-day PBMC culture with coronavirus spike peptide pools or control peptides (ViraFEST assay). Ahead of the COVID-19 pandemic (2011-2018), the CD4+ T cells of the unexposed donor were collected. This clonotype was counted a few times. Its antigen remains unknown. The Oncomine TCR Beta short-read assay sequenced DNA from cultured CD4+ T cells. TCRdb redid the calling of the PCR reads with MiXCR, one entry per CDR3 protein. This sample has roughly 9,000 distinct CDR3 sequences, with more than 45% found just once.

The material sequenced was CD4+ T cells from blood, cultured in vitro. The J gene is TRBJ1-5, the V gene TRBV7-2; D is perhaps TRBD1 (6 bases). The clonotype originates from a human donor in good health. CDR3 amino acids: CASSLGVGTPNQPQHF. CDR3 bases: TGTGCCAGCAGCTTAGGGGTGGGGACACCGAATCAGCCCCAGCATTTT.